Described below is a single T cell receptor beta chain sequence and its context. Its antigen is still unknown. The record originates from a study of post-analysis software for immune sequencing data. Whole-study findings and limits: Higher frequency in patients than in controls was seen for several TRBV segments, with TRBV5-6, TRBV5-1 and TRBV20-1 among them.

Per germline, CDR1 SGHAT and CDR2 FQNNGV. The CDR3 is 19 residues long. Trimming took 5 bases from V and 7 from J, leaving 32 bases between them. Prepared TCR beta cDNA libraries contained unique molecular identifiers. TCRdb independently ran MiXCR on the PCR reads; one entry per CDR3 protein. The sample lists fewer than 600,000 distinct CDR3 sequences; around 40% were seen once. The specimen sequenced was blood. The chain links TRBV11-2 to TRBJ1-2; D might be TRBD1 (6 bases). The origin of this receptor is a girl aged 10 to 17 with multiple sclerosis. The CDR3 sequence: CASSHERGGRGRGWSGYTF. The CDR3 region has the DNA TGTGCCAGCAGCCACGAGAGGGGGGGACGGGGGAGAGGATGGAGTGGCTACACCTTC.